The sequence of this T cell receptor (beta chain) was determined in a study of T cell repertoires in cytomegalovirus infection (dated by TCRdb to between 2018 and 2020). Regarding the study in general: Recently identified HLA-C-restricted CMV epitopes, whose presentation resists viral immunomodulation, were targeted by peptide stimulations together with well-studied HLA-B-restricted epitopes. Because public TCR beta signatures pointed to carriage of CMV infection together with the matching HLA type, the HLA type of each donor mattered for the analysis. Study-wide conclusions, independent of this receptor: In both this cohort and an independent roughly 350-donor cohort, the cumulative frequency of public TCR beta family members distinguished carriers of CMV infection plus the relevant HLA type. In the ex vivo response, HLA-C-restricted CMV-specific TCR beta clonotypes were dominant, and in two of eight donors the single most frequent clonotype came from this HLA-C-restricted group.

The meaning of the sample's treatment or condition label: in vitro stimulation with specific CMV peptide epitopes to enrich CMV-specific T cells. V gives up 1 base and J gives up 5 bases, and the segment between their germline ends measures 15 bases. The CDR3 numbers 16 residues from cysteine through phenylalanine. Of all the DNA, just the CDR3 is kept, 48 bases in frame from base 1. CDR1 and CDR2 (MDHEN, SYDVKM) derive from the germline V gene. TCRdb lists the instrument as Illumina HiSeq 1500. TCRdb reran the public reads through fastp at Q25 and MiXCR, keeping productive beta chains. Every distinct CDR3 protein forms one entry, paired with its most common genes and DNA. Present in this sample are 200,000 to 250,000 distinct CDR3 sequences, about 38% of which were seen just once. Around 64% of the sample rests with the top ten. Remarks on this clonotype: The antigen this receptor binds is unknown. Per-nucleotide qualities are absent, and no much larger clonotype sits a single base away.

The chain is encoded by TRBV28 joined to TRBJ2-1; a weak D assignment points to TRBD2 (5 bases agree). This sequence originates from a human donor in good health (CMV status not recorded). Some clones in this sample may be carry-over from other donors' samples. The sample here was CD8+ T cells from cultured PBMCs, taken from culture after CMV antigen stimulation. In nucleotides, the sequence is TGTGCCAGCAGTTTATTGGACTCCCAGACCGACAATGAGCAGTTCTTC. Its translation is CASSLLDSQTDNEQFF.